This TCR beta chain was obtained from a study of T cells in Graves' hyperthyroidism and ophthalmopathy. Newly diagnosed hyperthyroidism patients aged 18 to 65 years had disease lasting under 2 months. Amplification yielded TCR beta CDR3 regions, with RNA transcripts as the source. TCR CDR3 underwent first-round RT-PCR with the HTBI primer set. TCRdb ran MiXCR on the multiplex PCR reads and lists one entry per CDR3 protein. The data show some 600,000 distinct CDR3 sequences, around 46% seen once. Trimming took 3 bases from V and 6 from J; bases not matched to a gene: 5. The CDR3 is 13 amino acids. The germline gives CDR1 SGHRS, CDR2 YFSETQ.

Material for sequencing was peripheral blood or thyroid tissue (not recorded which). This receptor was obtained from a woman under 30 with Graves' hyperthyroidism. This sequence joins TRBV5-1 and TRBJ1-2, with 7 nucleotides matching TRBD1. CDR3 bases: TGCGCCAGCAGCTCTGACAGGGAGGATGGCTACACCTTC. Translating gives CASSSDREDGYTF.